Below, one T cell receptor (beta chain) is given with its context. What this receptor recognizes is not known. Per-base qualities were not stored, and no clone one base away is much larger. The data stem from a study of blood T cell repertoires in COVID-19 (TCRdb year 2020). For context, the study as a whole: Collaborator samples came from the United States, Italy and Spain and covered acute and convalescent phases of COVID-19. The prospective study material was composed of cDNA or gDNA derived from T cells, B-cell-depleted T cells, or PBMCs. The dataset comprised deeply sampled blood TCRbeta repertoires from subjects exposed to, actively infected with, or recovered from COVID-19. The repertoires were released in a freely available public database meant as a resource for research on the immune response to SARS-CoV-2. Samples came from the ongoing ImmuneRACE study (first 160 participants) plus 1,254 subjects from 6 global collaborators. The sample metadata nearly always contained a de-identified subject ID, COVID-19 status, age in years and sex. HLA class I and class II types, where available, came from metadata supplied by the sample provider rather than from assay-based typing. What the authors observed across the whole study: The quantity of clinical and demographic metadata differed by source and by participant and was supplied without curation.

The immunoSEQ Assay, a bias-controlled multiplex PCR, was used to amplify TCRbeta CDR3 regions from genomic DNA. The source study handled its data this way. The number of nucleated cells in each sample was estimated from the amplification of reference gene primers within the assay. To quantify the absolute abundance of each unique TCRbeta CDR3 rearrangement, sequence reads were collapsed and filtered. For each sample, productive Simpson clonality was calculated by taking the square root of Simpson's diversity index across productive rearrangements. TCRdb retrieved this table from immuneACCESS and kept in-frame rearrangements only. Not all clones are present; in checked studies, unresolved V genes account for under half, and no reason is known for the remainder. That table supplies the V and J calls and clone size; D and trimming were determined from the DNA. The sample table records tens of thousands of clones; around 83% of these occur just once. The ten top clones hold roughly 5.4% of the sample.

The CDR3 goes from the cysteine to the phenylalanine over 15 residues. CDR3 DNA only is kept here, 45 bases in frame from base 1. CDR1 KGHDR and CDR2 SFDVKD are derived from the germline V gene. Relative to germline, V is missing 5 bases and J is missing 3 bases, with 7 bases of the junction outside any gene match. Each collaborating institution followed its own protocols to collect whole blood in K2EDTA tubes. Collaborator samples were shipped for TCRbeta analysis as frozen whole blood, isolated PBMCs, or DNA extracted from either sample type. This TCR was sampled from a man in his fifties with active COVID-19. Source material: peripheral blood. The chain was built from TRBV24-1 and TRBJ1-1, and 8 bases in between align with TRBD1. The CDR3 region has the sequence CATSALTGVYTEAFF. The DNA sequence is given as TGTGCCACCAGTGCCCTGACAGGGGTGTACACTGAAGCTTTCTTT.